One T cell receptor (beta chain) is described in this entry. Between the trimmed V and J ends, which lost 5 bases and 5 bases, there was a span of 9 bases. This CDR3 has 11 amino acids. Germline CDR1 is DFQATT and CDR2 is SNEGSKA (reference sequence). The repertoire was sequenced with immunoSEQ multiplex PCR; TCRdb's copy has only in-frame clones and lacks some. The sample holds about 730,000 clones, roughly 85% seen once. These data are taken from a study of shared T cell receptors in the human thymus. These same data were also listed under a study on human thymus T cells. From that study: Thymus tissue for the work was resected from patients undergoing corrective heart surgery. Repertoires sampled from thymus and blood appeared biased in V and J gene usage. Reports from related research described highly overlapping thymic repertoires among unrelated individuals.

V usage is TRBV20-1 and J usage is TRBJ1-1; D is uncertain. The TCR comes from a girl in the first two years of life with a congenital heart defect. The sample consisted of thymocytes. DNA for the CDR3: TGCAGTGCTTTCCCTGTAACTGAAGCTTTCTTT. Translated, it gives CSAFPVTEAFF.